The entry below describes one T cell receptor beta chain. The antigen it binds to is not known. Per-base qualities were not stored, and no clone one base away is much larger. This entry comes from a study of a mutant IDH1 vaccine in newly diagnosed glioma (dated by TCRdb to the early 2020s). For context, the study as a whole: Vaccination started 4-6 weeks after radiotherapy alone, or was given together with temozolomide cycles in the groups whose treatment included chemotherapy. Longitudinal TCRB deep sequencing was done for some 26 treated patients, wherever samples were available for exploratory analyses. Six visits were used for peripheral blood collection: V03 (baseline), V05, V07, V10, V12 and V13. Before enrollment, patients had received standard therapy of radiotherapy alone, temozolomide alone, or radiochemotherapy with temozolomide; most received the combination. Of the 32 patients who were treated, approximately 60% were male and about 40% were female, and the mean age was approximately 40 years. The week-35 safety follow-up was designated visit V12, and the week-47 end of study was designated visit V13. Broader findings and caveats from the paper: Across multiple MHC alleles, vaccine-induced immune responses were seen in 93.3% of patients. According to the authors, sample limitations meant that analyses of patient blood samples could not be reproduced. Pseudoprogression appeared unrelated to alterations in the top peripheral T cell clonotypes detected by TCRB sequencing. Selection of PBMC samples for TCRB deep sequencing was based on availability.

In light of the paper, this sample's time point label describes: week 47, end of study. Every vaccine dose consisted of 300 ug of a 20-mer mutant IDH1 peptide in Montanide, administered subcutaneously together with topical imiquimod. Patients were given eight vaccinations, in weeks 1, 3, 5, 7, 11, 15, 19 and 23, which matched visits V03 through V10. The donors had newly diagnosed IDH1-mutant astrocytomas of WHO grade 3 or 4 that showed loss of nuclear ATRX. The samples were drawn from NOA16, a multicentre, single-arm, open-label phase I trial in Germany that tested a mutant IDH1 peptide vaccine in humans for the first time. Genomic DNA for TCRB sequencing was extracted from EDTA blood using the DNeasy Blood and Tissue Kit. Including cysteine and phenylalanine, the CDR3 has 15 amino acids. The only DNA kept is the CDR3, 45 bases in frame from the first base. The V and J ends are trimmed by 5 bases and 5 bases, leaving 18 bases between them. From a lookup of the germline V gene, CDR1 and CDR2 are SGHVS and FQNEAQ.

The library was produced with the immunoSEQ multiplex PCR assay. Following the manufacturer's protocol, the hsTCRB Kit was used to amplify rearranged TCR beta chain sequences. An Illumina MiSeq was used to sequence the TCRB libraries. Per the original workflow: The kit vendor's proprietary platform handled demultiplexing, trimming and gene mapping. Here the immuneACCESS table is served through TCRdb, limited to in-frame sequences with V and J called. Missing clones are a known gap in these copies; in checked studies unresolved V genes cover under half, and the rest lacks a known reason. V, J and clone size reflect that table, while D and trimming were determined from the DNA. This sample comprises fewer than 35,000 clones, more than 65% of them detected only once. The ten top clones hold about 28% of the sample.

Recombination connected TRBV7-8 to TRBJ1-1; possibly the D gene is TRBD1, per 5 matching bases. Sequenced here: PBMCs, sampled from a glioma patient whose treatment included an IDH1 peptide vaccine. The origin of this receptor is a man aged 25-40 years with glioma. The CDR3 in this case is CASSLSSGLVTEAFF. The base sequence is TGTGCCAGCAGCCTATCATCAGGGTTGGTAACTGAAGCTTTCTTT.